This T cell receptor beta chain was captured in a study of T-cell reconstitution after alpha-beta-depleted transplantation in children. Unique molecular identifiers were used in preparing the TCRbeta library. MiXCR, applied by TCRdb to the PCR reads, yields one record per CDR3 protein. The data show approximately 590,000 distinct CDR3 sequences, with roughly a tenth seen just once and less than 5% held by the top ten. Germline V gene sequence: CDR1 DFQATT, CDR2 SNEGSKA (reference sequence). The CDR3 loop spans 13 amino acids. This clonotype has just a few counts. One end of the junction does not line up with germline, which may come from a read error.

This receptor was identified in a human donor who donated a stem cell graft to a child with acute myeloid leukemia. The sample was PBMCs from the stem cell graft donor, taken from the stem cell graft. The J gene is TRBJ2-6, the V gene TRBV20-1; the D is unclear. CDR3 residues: CSARESGANVLTF. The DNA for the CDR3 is TGCAGTGCGAGAGAGTCTGGGGCCAACGTCCTGACTTTC.